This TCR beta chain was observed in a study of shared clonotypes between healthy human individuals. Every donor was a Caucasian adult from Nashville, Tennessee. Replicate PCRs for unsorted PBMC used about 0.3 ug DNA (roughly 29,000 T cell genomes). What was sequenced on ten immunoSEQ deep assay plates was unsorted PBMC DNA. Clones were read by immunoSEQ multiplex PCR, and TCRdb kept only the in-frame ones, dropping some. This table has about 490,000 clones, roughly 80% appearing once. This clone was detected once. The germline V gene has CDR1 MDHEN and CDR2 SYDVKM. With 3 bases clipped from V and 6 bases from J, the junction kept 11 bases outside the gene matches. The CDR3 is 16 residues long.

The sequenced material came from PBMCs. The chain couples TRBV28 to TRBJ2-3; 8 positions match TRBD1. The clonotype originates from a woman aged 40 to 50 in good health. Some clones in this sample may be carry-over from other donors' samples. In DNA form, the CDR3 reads TGTGCCAGCAGTTTCAGGGGGCGGGACCTTGCGGATACGCAGTATTTT. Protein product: CASSFRGRDLADTQYF.